This T cell receptor beta chain emerged from a study of T cell changes during pregnancy in multiple sclerosis. This table comes from immunoSEQ multiplex PCR, and its TCRdb copy is limited to in-frame clones, with some not included. Among tens of thousands of clones listed, about 92% were seen once. The CDR3 is made up of 14 amino acids. This TCR came from a female donor with multiple sclerosis, enrolled in a pregnancy study. This chain connects TRBV1 to TRBJ2-7; the table's TRBD1 call for D was not verified on the DNA. TRBV1 is flagged as a pseudogene. The starting material was CD4+ T cells from peripheral blood mononuclear cells, obtained in the third trimester of pregnancy. In DNA, the CDR3 is TGCACCAGCAGCCAAACAAGGACAGGGAGGGAGCAGTACTTC. The encoded protein is CTSSQTRTGREQYF.